The source of this TCR beta chain is a study of cytomegalovirus exposure and HLA in healthy donors (dated by TCRdb to about 2017). For the study in its entirety: An earlier analysis of under 600 of the donors reported about 250 Gb of sequence data and around 120 million unique TCR beta sequences from 150 million to 200 million T cells. Along with the approximately 650-subject first cohort, a separate validation cohort of over 90 different subjects was used. To decide whether each TCR beta V gene segment behaved as functional or pseudogenic, an earlier analysis of some 600 of the donors relied on high-throughput TCR beta sequencing. High-throughput TCR immunosequencing, statistical association of individual TCRs with disease status, and machine learning were combined to predict cytomegalovirus infection status. Several DR-DQ haplotypes were treated as single units for association and clustering because of strong linkage in the cohort. All discovery cohort repertoires had been generated on a single sequencing platform. Among the roughly 400 genotyped donors, around 81% belonged to the genetic ancestry cluster associated with self-reported Caucasian donors. In a later genetic analysis, genome-wide SNP genotypes for about 65% of the roughly 700 donors were used, and that subset was treated as a discovery cohort. Class I and class II HLA loci were covered by the typing at four-digit resolution. Among 300 to 500 genotyped donors of the cohort, an average of around 240,000 unique TCR beta nucleotide sequences was sequenced per donor, of which roughly 17% were non-productive. The study profiled the T cell repertoires of 550 to 700 subjects by immunosequencing and related them to cytomegalovirus serostatus. The study aimed to test whether signatures of past pathogen exposure could be identified by cataloging public T cell receptors. Rather than drawing on any new phenotypic data, the later analysis identified candidate immune exposures from TCR beta sequences and the way those sequences occurred across donors. A later analysis re-examined previously published TCR beta repertoires from more than 650 donors and added high-resolution HLA genotyping to investigate patterns of TCR occurrence. Typing coverage differed by locus: A, B, C, DRB1 and DQB1 were typed in about 620-640 donors, DQA1 in around 500, DPA1 in 600 to 610, and DPB1 in 472. Approximately 310 gigabases of sequencing data and approximately 85 million unique TCR sequences were included in an early release covering 550 to 650 HLA-typed donors. Donor age, sex, ethnicity and CMV serostatus were compiled alongside the repertoire data.

Study-wide findings and limitations: Because the 87-base-pair reads could not distinguish some IMGT-functional V segments, including TRBV6-2 and TRBV6-3, those segments were excluded. Because HLA typing was missing for some donors at each locus, association tests included only the typed subset. Correlated functional status among segregating V segments might be attributable to linkage disequilibrium, but an unknown experimental factor could not be ruled out. The authors suggested that the approach could potentially be generalized to other disease states and immunological phenotypes. A later analysis associated about 17,000 TCR beta sequences with specific HLA alleles at a false discovery rate of 0.05. Cytomegalovirus status was reported to be diagnosed by the classifier with high specificity and sensitivity in both the original and validation cohorts. The study listed 164 TCR beta chains as associated with cytomegalovirus. In a later analysis, HLA-associated TCR beta chains showed more clonal expansion and lower generation probabilities than non-associated chains that were equally common. A further reported finding was that TCR beta sequences accurately predicted the HLA-A and HLA-B alleles for most subjects in the first cohort. A cluster of highly shared sequence variants was judged likely to represent a technical artifact of the sequencing pipeline. In a later genetic analysis, fewer N-insertions in productive TCRs were reported among donors in an Asian-associated ancestry cluster than the approximately 630-donor mean. According to a later analysis, most CMV-associated TCR beta chains appeared to be HLA-restricted, and the HLA associations seemed to be driven largely by CMV exposure. A later genetic analysis associated a missense DCLRE1C variant with V-gene and J-gene trimming of TCR beta chains, and an independent cohort replicated the association. According to a later analysis, TCR association rates differed among HLA loci, with DRB1 alleles showing the most associated TCRs and HLA-C alleles showing the fewest. Because counts were too low, seventeen rarely observed V segments, including chromosome 9 orphons, were excluded from the earlier analysis of 587 of the donors. According to a later analysis, parvovirus B19, influenza, CMV and Epstein-Barr virus appeared linked to several top co-occurrence clusters. Broadly in line with IMGT annotations, most TCR beta V segments showed up in productive rearrangements about 90% or about 30% of the time in an earlier analysis of several hundred of the donors. Only TCR beta chains were sequenced in this cohort, and the absence of alpha or paired-chain data limited detectable features. Immune exposure information for the cohort was limited to CMV serostatus. Sequencing depth was assumed to be roughly uniform across donors in the presence/absence analyses, though that assumption may not hold. When HLA alleles, especially DR and DQ, strongly co-occurred, TCR associations were difficult to assign to individual alleles. A few of the identified cytomegalovirus-associated TCR beta chains were confirmed in vitro to be specific for cytomegalovirus antigens. Most TCR sequences were observed very rarely across donors, whereas some public TCRs were present in many individuals.

The method was the immunoSEQ multiplex PCR assay. For the multiplex PCR, a mixture combining 60 forward primers for TCR Vbeta segments and 13 reverse primers for TCR Jbeta segments was used. The CDR3 region of rearranged TCR beta genes was amplified from genomic DNA with a multiplex PCR assay. Amplified TCR beta libraries were sequenced as 87-base-pair reads on the Illumina HiSeq System. The paper's processing steps were these. In a later analysis, 77 million or so unique TCR beta chains were counted across the 650 to 700 repertoires, and roughly 11 million of these chains were shared by at least two donors. To remove PCR and sequencing errors, raw reads were error-corrected and collapsed into unique sequences using a nearest-neighbor algorithm that merged closely related sequences. V, D and J gene segments were assigned by aligning CDR3 sequences to IMGT reference sequences. For a sequence to be retained, a match of at least six nucleotides was required to both a V gene segment and a J gene segment. A rearrangement was called productive if the CDR3 had no stop codons and remained in frame with V and J, and every other rearrangement was called non-productive. Following IMGT convention, CDR3 was defined as the stretch from the second conserved V-encoded cysteine to the conserved J-encoded phenylalanine. The earlier analysis of approximately 500 of the donors excluded sequences that lacked an unambiguous match to a single V gene segment. An earlier analysis of some 500 of the donors classified V segments as functional when productive rearrangements were above 56.7% and as segregating when the standard deviation between donors was above 5%. A statistical classification framework was built to diagnose cytomegalovirus status from the catalog of TCR beta chain sequences. In a later analysis, V and J genes were assigned by comparing TCR nucleotide sequences against IMGT/GENE-DB human TR gene sequences. Using the TCRdist pipeline, a later analysis assigned CDR3 sequences along with most-parsimonious VDJ recombination scenarios. In a later analysis, every TCR beta chain was defined by the combination of its CDR3 amino acid sequence and its V-gene family, and reads without a unique V-gene family were dropped. As a way to deal with suspected cross-contamination and a sequencing artifact, a later analysis dropped over 550 nucleotide sequences that were highly shared and had low generation probability. In a later analysis, a clonal expansion index for each public chain was calculated from normalized within-repertoire ranks of inferred template counts. In a later analysis, generation probabilities were computed with a VDJ recombination model fitted to out-of-frame rearrangements, and the resulting probabilities were checked against IGoR. Hypergeometric tests were used in a later analysis to score TCR-TCR, TCR-HLA and TCR-CMV co-occurrence, with a repertoire-size bias correction applied to the TCR pairs. In a later analysis, false discovery rates were estimated by permuting HLA or CMV assignments 20 times. In a later analysis, co-occurring TCRs were grouped with DBSCAN, and TCRdist sequence similarity was added when clustering was performed within HLA-allele-positive subsets. Repertoires with fewer than 30,000 or more than 120,000 public chains, plus five repertoires with anomalous nucleotide sharing, were excluded from co-occurrence clustering. TCRdb limited this immuneACCESS table to in-frame rearrangements with V and J called. A share of clones is missing; checked studies link under half to unresolved V genes, and the rest is unexplained. V and J calls and clone size are as listed in that table; D and trimming were resolved from the DNA. The sample table contains roughly 150,000 clones; only one count was recorded for roughly 64% of them. The biggest ten clones account for around 2.9% of the sample.

CDR1 and CDR2, looked up from the germline V gene, are SGHTA and FQGNSA. Including cysteine and phenylalanine, the CDR3 has 18 amino acids. Only the CDR3 DNA is retained, 54 bases long and in frame from the first base. The V end gives up 2 bases and the J end 4 bases, leaving 7 bases in the junction not matched to a gene. With regard to this clone: Its recognized antigen is unknown. No much larger clone exists at a distance of one base, and base qualities are not known.

The cohort consisted of 600 or so healthy bone marrow donors. At the time of sampling, every cohort member was nominally healthy, though immune exposures that went unrecorded were likely present. The donor tested CMV seropositive and was one of the 289 seropositive cohort members. Every donor gave a peripheral blood sample, and the peripheral blood mononuclear cells from that sample were used for TCR beta sequencing. The Qiagen DNeasy Blood Extraction Kit was used to extract genomic DNA from the blood cell samples. The V and J segments used are TRBV7-2 and TRBJ2-3, and 15 junction bases match TRBD2. The receptor was isolated from a woman aged 25 to 45 in good health and CMV-seropositive. Sequencing used PBMCs. This receptor carries the CDR3 CASSLPLGLAGGPDTQYF. The sequenced DNA is TGTGCCAGCAGCTTACCTCTGGGACTAGCGGGAGGTCCAGATACGCAGTATTTT.